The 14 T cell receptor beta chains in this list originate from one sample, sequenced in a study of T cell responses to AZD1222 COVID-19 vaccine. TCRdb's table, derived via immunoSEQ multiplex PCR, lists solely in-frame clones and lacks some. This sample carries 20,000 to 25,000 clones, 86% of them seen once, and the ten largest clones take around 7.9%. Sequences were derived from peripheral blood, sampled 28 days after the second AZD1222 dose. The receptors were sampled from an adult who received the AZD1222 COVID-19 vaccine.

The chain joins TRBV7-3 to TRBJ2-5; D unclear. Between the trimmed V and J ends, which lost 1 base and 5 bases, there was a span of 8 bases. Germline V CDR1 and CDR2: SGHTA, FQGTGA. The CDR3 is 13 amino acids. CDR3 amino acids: CASSLNMGETQYF. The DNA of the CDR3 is TGTGCCAGCAGCTTAAATATGGGGGAGACCCAGTACTTC.

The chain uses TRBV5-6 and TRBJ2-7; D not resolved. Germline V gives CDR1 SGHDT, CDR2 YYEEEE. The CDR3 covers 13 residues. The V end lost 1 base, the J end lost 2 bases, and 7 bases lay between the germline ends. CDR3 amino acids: CASSLLITYEQYF. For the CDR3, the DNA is TGTGCCAGCAGCTTGCTTATCACCTACGAGCAGTACTTC. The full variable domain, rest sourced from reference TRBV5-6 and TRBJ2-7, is DAGVTQSPTHLIKTRGQQVTLRCSPKSGHDTVSWYQQALGQGPQFIFQYYEEEERQRGNFPDRFSGHQFPNYSSELNVNALLLGDSALYLCASSLLITYEQYFGPGTRLTVT.

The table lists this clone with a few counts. The CDR3 sequence: CASSQATRGTEAFF. The CDR3 coding sequence is TGTGCCAGCAGCCAAGCGACCCGAGGGACTGAAGCTTTCTTT. The chain recombines TRBV3-1 (or the pseudogene TRBV3-2) with TRBJ1-1, with D unresolved. Trimming took 1 base from V and 5 from J, leaving 11 bases between them. Germline lookup yields CDR1 LGHDT and CDR2 YNNKEL (reference sequence). The CDR3 loop spans 14 amino acids.

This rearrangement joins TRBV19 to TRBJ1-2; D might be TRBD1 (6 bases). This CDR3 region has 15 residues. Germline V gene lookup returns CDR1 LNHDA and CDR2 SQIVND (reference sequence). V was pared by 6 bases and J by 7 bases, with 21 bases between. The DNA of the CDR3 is TGTGCCAGTAGGACTGCCGGGACACCTTTGTCTGGCTACACCTTC. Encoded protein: CASRTAGTPLSGYTF. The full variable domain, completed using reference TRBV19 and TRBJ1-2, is DGGITQSPKYLFRKEGQNVTLSCEQNLNHDAMYWYRQDPGQGLRLIYYSQIVNDFQKGDIAEGYSVSREKKESFPLTVTSAQKNPTAFYLCASRTAGTPLSGYTFGSGTRLTVV.

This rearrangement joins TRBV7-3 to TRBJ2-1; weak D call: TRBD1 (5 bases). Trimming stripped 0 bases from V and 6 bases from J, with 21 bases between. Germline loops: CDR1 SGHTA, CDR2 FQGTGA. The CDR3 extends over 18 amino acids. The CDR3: CASSLTGGQGYQGNEQFF. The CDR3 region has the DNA TGTGCCAGCAGCTTAACCGGCGGCCAGGGTTATCAGGGCAATGAGCAGTTCTTC.

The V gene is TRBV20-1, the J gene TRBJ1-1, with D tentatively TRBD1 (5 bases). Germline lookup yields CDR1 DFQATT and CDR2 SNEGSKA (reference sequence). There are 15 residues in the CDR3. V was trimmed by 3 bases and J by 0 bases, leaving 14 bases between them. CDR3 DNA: TGCAGTGCTAGTATGTGGGGGGTGGTGAACACTGAAGCTTTCTTT. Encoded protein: CSASMWGVVNTEAFF.

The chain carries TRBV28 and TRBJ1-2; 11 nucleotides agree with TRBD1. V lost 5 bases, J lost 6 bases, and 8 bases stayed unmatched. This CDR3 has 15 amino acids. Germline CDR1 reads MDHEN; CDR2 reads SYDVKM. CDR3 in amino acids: CASSPPGQGVDGYTF. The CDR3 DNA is TGTGCCAGCAGTCCCCCGGGACAGGGGGTGGATGGCTACACCTTC.

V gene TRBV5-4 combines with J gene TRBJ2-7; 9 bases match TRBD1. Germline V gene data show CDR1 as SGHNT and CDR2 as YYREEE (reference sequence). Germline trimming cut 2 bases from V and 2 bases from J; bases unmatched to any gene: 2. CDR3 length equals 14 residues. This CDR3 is CASSLQGATYEQYF. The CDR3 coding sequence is TGTGCCAGCAGCTTACAGGGGGCCACCTACGAGCAGTACTTC.

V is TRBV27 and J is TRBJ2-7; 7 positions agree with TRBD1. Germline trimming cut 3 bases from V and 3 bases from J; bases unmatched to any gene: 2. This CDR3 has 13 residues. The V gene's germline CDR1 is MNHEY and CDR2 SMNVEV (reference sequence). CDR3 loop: CASSFTGDYEQYF. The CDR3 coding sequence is TGTGCCAGCAGTTTTACAGGGGACTACGAGCAGTACTTC.

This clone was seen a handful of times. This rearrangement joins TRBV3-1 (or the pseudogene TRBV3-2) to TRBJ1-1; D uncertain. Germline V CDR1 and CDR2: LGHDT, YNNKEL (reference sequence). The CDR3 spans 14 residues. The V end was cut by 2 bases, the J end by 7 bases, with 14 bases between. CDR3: CASSQSETHNEAFF. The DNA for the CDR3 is TGTGCCAGCAGCCAATCAGAGACGCACAATGAAGCTTTCTTT.

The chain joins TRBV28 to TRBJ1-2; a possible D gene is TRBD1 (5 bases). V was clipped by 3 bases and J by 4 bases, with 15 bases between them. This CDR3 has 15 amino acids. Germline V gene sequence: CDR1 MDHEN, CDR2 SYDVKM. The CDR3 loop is CASSLVQGMGYGYTF. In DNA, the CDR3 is TGTGCCAGCAGTTTGGTCCAGGGTATGGGCTATGGCTACACCTTC.

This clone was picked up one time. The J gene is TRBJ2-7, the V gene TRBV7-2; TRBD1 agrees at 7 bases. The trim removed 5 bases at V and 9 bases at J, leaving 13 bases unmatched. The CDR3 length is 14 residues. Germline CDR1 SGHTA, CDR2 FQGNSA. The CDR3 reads CASSTRTGLDGQYF. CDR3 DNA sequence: TGTGCCAGCAGCACCCGGACAGGTTTGGACGGGCAGTACTTC. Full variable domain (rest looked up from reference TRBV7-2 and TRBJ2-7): GAGVSQSPSNKVTEKGKDVELRCDPISGHTALYWYRQSLGQGLEFLIYFQGNSAPDKSGLPSDRFSAERTGGSVSTLTIQRTQQEDSAVYLCASSTRTGLDGQYFGPGTRLTVT.

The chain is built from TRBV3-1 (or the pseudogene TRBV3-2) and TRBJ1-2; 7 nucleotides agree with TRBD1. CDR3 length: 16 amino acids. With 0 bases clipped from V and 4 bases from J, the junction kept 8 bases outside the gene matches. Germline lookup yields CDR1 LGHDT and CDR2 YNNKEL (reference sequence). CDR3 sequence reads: CASSQDRAGGIYGYTF. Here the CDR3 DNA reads TGTGCCAGCAGCCAAGATAGGGCAGGGGGAATCTATGGCTACACCTTC.

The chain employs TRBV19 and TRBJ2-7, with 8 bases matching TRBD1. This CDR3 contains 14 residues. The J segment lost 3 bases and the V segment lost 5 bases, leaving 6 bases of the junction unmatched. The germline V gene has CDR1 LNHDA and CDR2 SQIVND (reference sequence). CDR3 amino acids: CASSARTGLYEQYF. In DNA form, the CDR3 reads TGTGCCAGTAGTGCGCGGACAGGGCTCTACGAGCAGTACTTC.